The 9 T cell receptor beta chains listed next were all sequenced from one sample in a study of CD4 T cells in relation to SARS-CoV-2 and coronaviruses. Their antigens are not known. Only in-frame clones appear in the TCRdb table, and some are missing; sequencing was by immunoSEQ multiplex PCR. The sample has 38,000 or so clones, about 79% seen once. The material sequenced was naive CD4+ T cells from PBMCs, cultured in vitro. The subset was: naive CD4+ T cells isolated by negative enrichment. These receptor sequences come from an adult with COVID-19.

In its sample, this clone was seen once. The chain has TRBV4-3 and TRBJ2-3; 7 bases are shared with TRBD2. V lost 1 base, J lost 2 bases, and 12 bases stayed unmatched. Germline CDR1 LGHNA, CDR2 YSLEER. The CDR3 is made up of 18 amino acids. This chain's CDR3 is CASSQAPGGSAATDTQYF. CDR3 nucleotides: TGCGCCAGCAGCCAAGCCCCGGGGGGTAGCGCCGCCACAGATACGCAGTATTTT.

The gene calls are TRBV5-1 and TRBJ2-5, with 10 bases that match TRBD2. Germline lookup yields CDR1 SGHRS and CDR2 YFSETQ. The CDR3 consists of 16 residues. V was pared by 4 bases and J by 2 bases, with 8 bases of the junction left unmatched. The CDR3 nucleotides read TGCGCCAGCAGCCCGGGGACTAGCGAGACGCAAGAGACCCAGTACTTC. This gives the protein CASSPGTSETQETQYF.

The chain recombines TRBV19 with TRBJ2-7, with D possibly being TRBD1 (6 bases). Trimming left V 5 bases short and J 3 bases short, with 11 bases between. Looked up from germline, CDR1 is LNHDA and CDR2 is SQIVND (reference sequence). The CDR3 sequence is 13 residues long. DNA of the CDR3: TGTGCCAGTAGTCGCGGACAGAGCTACGAGCAGTACTTC. This gives the protein CASSRGQSYEQYF.

V and J are TRBV7-7 and TRBJ2-7, with 10 bases identical to TRBD1. The length of the CDR3 is 15 residues. Trimming at V came to 5 bases and at J to 0 bases, leaving 4 bases not matched to a gene. Per the germline V gene, CDR1 is SSHAT and CDR2 is FNYEAQ (reference sequence). The CDR3 DNA sequence: TGTGCCAGCAGCGAGGGGACAGGGGTCTCCTACGAGCAGTACTTC. This translates into CASSEGTGVSYEQYF.

Relative to its sample, this clone is medium-sized. The chain carries TRBV7-6 and TRBJ2-7; 9 bases align to TRBD1. V was pared by 5 bases and J by 5 bases, with 4 bases of the junction left unmatched. CDR3 length equals 13 residues. Germline CDR1 reads SGHVS; CDR2 reads FNYEAQ. The CDR3 loop is CASSGTGSHEQYF. CDR3 DNA sequence: TGTGCCAGCAGCGGGACAGGGTCCCACGAGCAGTACTTC.

The chain combines TRBV5-1 with TRBJ2-1, with a weak D call TRBD2 (5 bases). This CDR3 contains 16 residues. V lost 4 bases, J lost 9 bases, and 23 bases lay in between. Germline V gene lookup returns CDR1 SGHRS and CDR2 YFSETQ. The CDR3 nucleotides are TGCGCCAGCAGCCATTCCTGGCCTAGCAGGACTGGTGAGCAGTTCTTC. This translates into CASSHSWPSRTGEQFF.

The table lists this clone with a count of one. V is TRBV9 and J is TRBJ2-3; D unresolved. Trimming shortened V by 0 bases and J by 2 bases, and 10 bases separated the two germline ends. The CDR3 extends over 15 amino acids. The V gene's germline CDR1 is SGDLS and CDR2 YYNGEE. The CDR3 bases are TGTGCCAGCAGCGTAGGTTCAGGAGCCACAGATACGCAGTATTTT. Translating gives CASSVGSGATDTQYF. Using reference TRBV9 and TRBJ2-3 for the parts outside the CDR3, the full variable domain is DSGVTQTPKHLITATGQRVTLRCSPRSGDLSVYWYQQSLDQGLQFLIQYYNGEERAKGNILERFSAQQFPDLHSELNLSSLELGDSALYFCASSVGSGATDTQYFGPGTRLTVL.

V and J are TRBV10-3 and TRBJ2-6, with TRBD2 matching over 9 bases. The germline gives CDR1 ENHRY, CDR2 SYGVKD. The CDR3 has 17 residues. With V trimmed by 5 bases and J by 0 bases, 5 bases remained unmatched. The CDR3 sequence is CAISTLAGDSGANVLTF. The CDR3 region has the DNA TGTGCCATCAGTACCTTAGCGGGAGACTCTGGGGCCAACGTCCTGACTTTC.

V and J are TRBV7-3 and TRBJ2-3, with 7 positions matching TRBD2. CDR1 is SGHTA, CDR2 FQGTGA, per germline. Trimming at V came to 5 bases and at J to 2 bases, leaving 7 bases not matched to a gene. The CDR3 length is 15 residues. The CDR3 loop is CASSPGLSNTDTQYF. The CDR3 nucleotides read TGTGCCAGCAGCCCGGGACTATCAAACACAGATACGCAGTATTTT.